The 7 T cell receptor beta chains given below trace back to one sample, sequenced in a study of CD8+CD57+ T cells in acquired aplastic anemia. TCR beta VDJ and CDR3 profiling used genomic DNA as template. TCRdb processed the reads anew with MiXCR; each CDR3 protein has one entry. The table records about 130,000 distinct CDR3 sequences, 48% of them present only once. Sequencing was performed on sorted CD4+, CD8+, or CD8+CD57+ T cells (not recorded which) from PBMCs. The receptors come from a human donor in good health, serving as a control.

Regarding this clonotype: At one of its ends the junction is not consistent with the germline gene, which may arise from a read error. This chain joins TRBV19 and TRBJ2-1, with 11 bases identical to TRBD1. CDR3 length: 13 amino acids. Germline V CDR1 and CDR2: LNHDA, SQIVND (reference sequence). CDR3 amino acids: CASRTGGYDEQFF. For the CDR3, the DNA is TGTGCCAGCAGGACAGGGGGCTACGATGAGCAGTTCTTC. Looking up the rest from reference TRBV19 and TRBJ2-1 gives the full variable domain: DGGITQSPKYLFRKEGQNVTLSCEQNLNHDAMYWYRQDPGQGLRLIYYSQIVNDFQKGDIAEGYSVSREKKESFPLTVTSAQKNPTAFYLCASRTGGYDEQFFGPGTRLTVL.

The table lists this clonotype with a few counts. The chain carries TRBV6-1 and TRBJ2-2, with 7 bases matching TRBD1. The V and J ends lost 8 bases and 7 bases, in that order; junction bases with no gene match: 4. Germline V gene data show CDR1 as MNHNS and CDR2 as SASEGT. The CDR3 is made up of 12 amino acids. The CDR3 protein is CASWTGHGELFF. In DNA, the CDR3 is TGTGCCAGCTGGACAGGCCACGGGGAGCTGTTTTTT.

The chain links TRBV7-2 to TRBJ1-2, with D perhaps TRBD1 (5 bases). The germline V and J ends were trimmed by 6 bases and 4 bases, with 12 bases remaining between them. The CDR3 totals 13 residues. The germline gives CDR1 SGHTA, CDR2 FQGNSA. CDR3 sequence: CASRGRQIYGYTF. The CDR3 coding sequence is TGTGCCAGCAGAGGGAGACAGATCTATGGCTACACCTTC. Using reference TRBV7-2 and TRBJ1-2 for the parts outside the CDR3, the full variable domain is GAGVSQSPSNKVTEKGKDVELRCDPISGHTALYWYRQSLGQGLEFLIYFQGNSAPDKSGLPSDRFSAERTGGSVSTLTIQRTQQEDSAVYLCASRGRQIYGYTFGSGTRLTVV.

The rearrangement links TRBV2 to TRBJ2-7, with D tentatively TRBD2 (7 bases). The CDR3 is made up of 12 amino acids. The germline V gene encodes CDR1 SNHLY and CDR2 FYNNEI. The V end lost 4 bases, the J end lost 13 bases, and 17 bases lay between the germline ends. CDR3 coding DNA: TGTGCCAGCAGTGGAGAGGGCCGGGGGGCATACTTC. Amino acids: CASSGEGRGAYF.

This clonotype came up many times. The J gene is TRBJ1-6, the V gene TRBV9; TRBD1 might be the D (5 bases). Trimming took off 3 bases at V and 7 bases at J, with 14 bases between the two ends. Per germline, CDR1 SGDLS and CDR2 YYNGEE. This CDR3 is 15 amino acids long. The CDR3 sequence: CASSGGAAGNSPLHF. The CDR3 DNA reads TGTGCCAGCAGCGGAGGGGCAGCCGGGAATTCACCCCTCCACTTT.

This clonotype was counted only a few times. A much bigger clone sits one base away, suggesting this may be a read error. J is TRBJ1-3 and V is TRBV20-1; D gene unclear. This CDR3 comprises 15 residues. Germline-derived CDR1 and CDR2 are DFQATT and SNEGSKA (reference sequence). The DNA for the CDR3 is TGCGGTGCTAGAGATACCCGGGGCTCTGGAAACACCATATATTTT. Its translation is CGARDTRGSGNTIYF.

This clonotype has ten or more counts. This sequence joins TRBV12-3 or TRBV12-4 and TRBJ1-4; D not resolved. The CDR3 totals 15 residues. Deletions cut 0 bases from V and 7 bases from J, with 12 bases between. The CDR3 sequence: CASSLARGSGEKLFF. In nucleotides, the CDR3 is TGTGCCAGCAGTTTAGCGCGAGGGAGCGGTGAAAAACTGTTTTTT.